What follows describes a single T cell receptor beta chain. Measured with immunoSEQ multiplex PCR; TCRdb has only the in-frame clones, and not every one. The sample lists approximately 90,000 clones, 75% to 95% occurring once. This record comes from a study of T cell changes during pregnancy in multiple sclerosis. Germline CDR1 and CDR2: SEHNR and FQNEAQ (reference sequence). V lost 5 bases and J 2 bases, leaving 10 bases between the germline ends. The CDR3 covers 13 residues. The chain recombines TRBV7-9 with TRBJ2-7, with a weak D call TRBD1 (6 bases). Sample: peripheral blood, taken after pregnancy. The sequence came from a female donor in good health, enrolled as a control in a pregnancy study. This chain's CDR3 is CASSTTGTYEQYF. The CDR3 DNA sequence: TGTGCCAGCAGCACTACAGGGACCTACGAGCAGTACTTC. Complete variable domain (other parts from reference TRBV7-9 and TRBJ2-7): DTGVSQNPRHKITKRGQNVTFRCDPISEHNRLYWYRQTLGQGPEFLTYFQNEAQLEKSRLLSDRFSAERPKGSFSTLEIQRTEQGDSAMYLCASSTTGTYEQYFGPGTRLTVT.